The 24 T cell receptor beta chains given below trace back to one sample, sequenced in a study of T cell repertoires in cytomegalovirus infection. These receptors' targets are unknown. One entry per CDR3 protein, called by TCRdb with MiXCR from the reads. The table lists approximately 590,000 distinct CDR3 sequences, almost 40% of them singletons, with more than 40% in the top ten. Sequenced here: cultured PBMCs, sampled from culture after CMV antigen stimulation. These receptors were obtained from a human donor in good health (CMV status not recorded). Some clones in this sample may be carry-over from other donors' samples.

The genes are TRBV27 and TRBJ1-2, with 9 bases that match TRBD1. J gave up 3 bases and V 3 bases, and 8 bases lay outside the gene matches. Germline values: CDR1 MNHEY, CDR2 SMNVEV (reference sequence). The CDR3 runs to 16 residues. In DNA, the CDR3 is TGTGCCAGCAGTTTTACTAGGGGACAGGGCCACTATGGCTACACCTTC. Protein product: CASSFTRGQGHYGYTF.

The chain carries TRBV7-4 and TRBJ1-4; 10 nucleotides line up with TRBD1. V trimming: 5 bases; J trimming: 8 bases; junction bases outside the gene matches: 20. CDR1 is SGHVT and CDR2 is SQSDAQ in the germline V gene. The length of the CDR3 is 19 residues. The CDR3 nucleotides read TGTGCCAGCAGCCCAGGGCCTAAGCATTCCGGGACAGGGGAAGAAAAACTGTTTTTT. Protein sequence: CASSPGPKHSGTGEEKLFF.

This clonotype was seen a few times. The chain is built from TRBV6-1 and TRBJ2-1; D remains unclear. Germline V CDR1 and CDR2: MNHNS, SASEGT. V lost 1 base, J lost 5 bases, and 9 bases lay in between. The CDR3 sequence is 14 residues long. CDR3 sequence reads: CASSEVGSDNEQFF. The CDR3, as DNA: TGTGCCAGCAGTGAAGTTGGTTCGGACAATGAGCAGTTCTTC.

The chain combines TRBV7-8 with TRBJ1-2, with unresolved D. This CDR3 contains 15 residues. The V end was cut by 5 bases, the J end by 5 bases, with 18 bases between. From germline, CDR1 is SGHVS and CDR2 FQNEAQ. The CDR3 DNA sequence: TGTGCCAGCAGCCCGCGCACTTGGATGAAGTATGGCTACACCTTC. This encodes CASSPRTWMKYGYTF.

This clonotype occurred many times. The chain has TRBV7-2 and TRBJ2-3; D unresolved. The CDR3 totals 15 residues. The V end lost 3 bases, the J end lost 1 base, and 11 bases lay between the germline ends. CDR1 is SGHTA, CDR2 FQGNSA, per germline. The CDR3 is CASSFASGRTDTQYF. The CDR3 DNA is TGTGCCAGCAGCTTCGCCTCAGGTCGCACAGATACGCAGTATTTT.

V is TRBV19 and J is TRBJ2-7; weak D call: TRBD1 (5 bases). Germline assignment: CDR1 LNHDA and CDR2 SQIVND (reference sequence). V lost 4 bases and J 2 bases, leaving 18 bases between the germline ends. The CDR3 consists of 16 residues. The CDR3 region is CASSKSLGQFTYEQYF. CDR3 sequence (DNA): TGTGCCAGTAGTAAGTCCCTGGGGCAGTTCACCTACGAGCAGTACTTC.

This clonotype was found a few times. The V and J genes are TRBV28 and TRBJ1-6; a possible D gene is TRBD1 (6 bases). CDR1 is MDHEN, CDR2 SYDVKM, per germline. With 8 bases removed from V and 9 bases from J, the gap between germline ends came to 14 bases. The CDR3 runs to 13 residues. CDR3 loop: CASRDRLGSPLHF. CDR3 nucleotides: TGTGCCAGCCGTGACAGGCTGGGTTCACCCCTCCACTTT.

V and J are TRBV7-6 and TRBJ2-7; 10 bases agree with TRBD1. V lost 6 bases and J lost 4; bases outside the gene matches: 6. The germline CDR1 and CDR2 sequences are SGHVS and FNYEAQ. This CDR3 has 14 residues. CDR3 sequence: CASRFGTGDYEQYF. CDR3 DNA: TGTGCCAGCAGATTCGGGACAGGGGATTACGAGCAGTACTTC.

In nucleotides, the CDR3 is TGTGCCAGCAGCCCCCGACAGGGACTAGCGGAAGGGAATGAGCAGTTCTTC. Its translation: CASSPRQGLAEGNEQFF. This sequence joins TRBV7-2 and TRBJ2-1, with 11 bases lining up with TRBD2. The CDR3 extends over 17 amino acids. V lost 5 bases and J lost 7; bases outside the gene matches: 13. Per the germline V gene, CDR1 is SGHTA and CDR2 is FQGNSA.

The chain is built from TRBV12-3 or TRBV12-4 and TRBJ2-1, with TRBD1 matching 12 bases. V was pared by 10 bases and J by 9 bases, with 16 bases of the junction left unmatched. CDR3 size: 16 residues. Here the CDR3 reads CANQMAGTGGSGEQFF. DNA for the CDR3: TGTGCCAACCAGATGGCCGGGACAGGGGGCTCGGGTGAGCAGTTCTTC.

This clonotype was seen only a few times. V is TRBV12-3 or TRBV12-4 and J is TRBJ1-5, with 8 nucleotides matching TRBD1. With 5 bases clipped from V and 0 bases from J, the junction kept 3 bases outside the gene matches. This CDR3 spans 15 amino acids. The CDR3 nucleotides are TGTGCCAGCAGTGCAGGGGGCAATAGCAATCAGCCCCAGCATTTT. Its translation is CASSAGGNSNQPQHF.

The rearrangement uses TRBV6-6 and TRBJ2-5; D uncertain. CDR1 is MNHNY, CDR2 SVGAGI, per germline (reference sequence). The CDR3 totals 14 residues. Trimming cost V 5 bases and J 5 bases, with 15 bases left between them. The CDR3: CASSDPDRWETQYF. CDR3 DNA sequence: TGTGCCAGCAGTGATCCGGACCGTTGGGAGACCCAGTACTTC.

Only a few counts were recorded for this clonotype. The chain carries TRBV7-2 and TRBJ2-1; D possibly corresponds to TRBD1 (6 bases). There are 17 residues in the CDR3. Trimming took 1 base from V and 0 from J, leaving 13 bases between them. Germline V gene sequence: CDR1 SGHTA, CDR2 FQGNSA. This CDR3 is CASSLVWDTSSYNEQFF. The CDR3 nucleotides read TGTGCCAGCAGCTTAGTGTGGGACACAAGCTCCTACAATGAGCAGTTCTTC.

This chain joins TRBV27 and TRBJ2-1; 8 bases align to TRBD2. Germline lookup yields CDR1 MNHEY and CDR2 SMNVEV (reference sequence). The V and J ends lost 4 bases and 5 bases, in that order; junction bases with no gene match: 4. The CDR3 consists of 14 residues. The CDR3 loop reads CASSSIGRDNEQFF. CDR3 sequence (DNA): TGTGCCAGCAGTTCGATCGGGAGGGACAATGAGCAGTTCTTC.

The gene calls are TRBV7-2 and TRBJ2-7, with D hard to call. Germline V gives CDR1 SGHTA, CDR2 FQGNSA. The CDR3 totals 13 residues. Trimming pared 3 bases from V and 3 bases from J, leaving 9 bases between. CDR3: CASSFGSHYEQYF. The CDR3 bases are TGTGCCAGCAGCTTTGGATCCCACTACGAGCAGTACTTC.

This clonotype showed up many times. The J gene is TRBJ1-5, the V gene TRBV7-2; D possibly corresponds to TRBD1 (5 bases). The CDR3 has 12 residues. The ends were cut back, 5 bases at V and 7 bases at J, with 9 bases in the middle. CDR1 and CDR2 (germline): SGHTA, FQGNSA. The DNA for the CDR3 is TGTGCCAGCAGCCTACAGGCCCAGCCCCAGCATTTT. Translating gives CASSLQAQPQHF.

This chain links TRBV7-9 with TRBJ1-1, with D unresolved. Germline V gene lookup returns CDR1 SEHNR and CDR2 FQNEAQ (reference sequence). V gave up 5 bases and J gave up 2 bases, with 9 bases separating them. This CDR3 has 13 residues. The DNA for the CDR3 is TGTGCCAGCAGCCCCAGCAGTAACACTGAAGCTTTCTTT. This encodes CASSPSSNTEAFF.

The chain carries TRBV7-6 and TRBJ2-1, with 12 bases fitting TRBD1. This CDR3 is 15 amino acids long. The germline gives CDR1 SGHVS, CDR2 FNYEAQ. Trimming took 5 bases from V and 8 from J; bases not matched to a gene: 7. The DNA for the CDR3 is TGTGCCAGCAGCGCGGGACAGGGGGCTCGCGATGAGCAGTTCTTC. Translated, it gives CASSAGQGARDEQFF.

The chain carries TRBV4-1 and TRBJ2-5; TRBD2 matches 7 bases. The CDR3 sequence is 15 residues long. Germline V gene data show CDR1 as MGHRA and CDR2 as YSYEKL. After removal of 4 bases from V and 8 bases from J, the junction contained 13 bases not matched to a gene. DNA of the CDR3: TGCGCCAGCAGCCTGGACCGAAGCGGGACGAGAACCCAGTACTTC. Amino acid sequence: CASSLDRSGTRTQYF.

This chain connects TRBV7-9 to TRBJ1-1; D may be TRBD1 (5 bases). Germline CDR1 SEHNR, CDR2 FQNEAQ (reference sequence). This CDR3 has 14 residues. Trimming took off 4 bases at V and 4 bases at J, with 13 bases between the two ends. The CDR3 DNA sequence: TGTGCCAGCAGCTCCAGTCGCGGGGGCACTGAAGCTTTCTTT. Protein sequence: CASSSSRGGTEAFF.

The genes are TRBV18 and TRBJ1-1; D remains ambiguous. V was cut by 3 bases and J by 0 bases, with 8 bases left in between. The CDR3 spans 14 residues. Germline values: CDR1 KGHSH, CDR2 LQKENI. The CDR3 sequence: CASSPLEMNTEAFF. For the CDR3, the DNA is TGTGCCAGCTCACCTCTCGAAATGAACACTGAAGCTTTCTTT.

The rearrangement joins TRBV7-2 to TRBJ1-5, with TRBD1 matching over 7 bases. This CDR3 has 13 residues. Germline V CDR1 and CDR2: SGHTA, FQGNSA. J lost 6 bases, V lost 3 bases, and 2 bases had no gene match. CDR3 in amino acids: CASSLRQGQPQHF. The CDR3 DNA reads TGTGCCAGCAGCTTGAGACAGGGTCAGCCCCAGCATTTT.

The chain is built from TRBV7-2 and TRBJ2-7; D remains unclear. Germline V CDR1 and CDR2: SGHTA, FQGNSA. The germline V and J ends were trimmed by 5 bases and 2 bases, with 7 bases remaining between them. There are 12 residues in the CDR3. In nucleotides, the CDR3 is TGTGCCAGCAGCAGTAACCCCTACGAGCAGTACTTC. It yields the protein CASSSNPYEQYF.

The chain joins TRBV13 to TRBJ2-3, with D possibly being TRBD2 (6 bases). Germline V gene data show CDR1 as PRHDT and CDR2 as FYEKMQ (reference sequence). The CDR3 has 15 amino acids. Trimming removed 7 bases from V and 3 bases from J, with 17 bases in between. The CDR3 reads CASMRNGGSTDTQYF. CDR3 sequence (DNA): TGTGCCAGCATGCGTAATGGGGGGTCGACAGATACGCAGTATTTT.